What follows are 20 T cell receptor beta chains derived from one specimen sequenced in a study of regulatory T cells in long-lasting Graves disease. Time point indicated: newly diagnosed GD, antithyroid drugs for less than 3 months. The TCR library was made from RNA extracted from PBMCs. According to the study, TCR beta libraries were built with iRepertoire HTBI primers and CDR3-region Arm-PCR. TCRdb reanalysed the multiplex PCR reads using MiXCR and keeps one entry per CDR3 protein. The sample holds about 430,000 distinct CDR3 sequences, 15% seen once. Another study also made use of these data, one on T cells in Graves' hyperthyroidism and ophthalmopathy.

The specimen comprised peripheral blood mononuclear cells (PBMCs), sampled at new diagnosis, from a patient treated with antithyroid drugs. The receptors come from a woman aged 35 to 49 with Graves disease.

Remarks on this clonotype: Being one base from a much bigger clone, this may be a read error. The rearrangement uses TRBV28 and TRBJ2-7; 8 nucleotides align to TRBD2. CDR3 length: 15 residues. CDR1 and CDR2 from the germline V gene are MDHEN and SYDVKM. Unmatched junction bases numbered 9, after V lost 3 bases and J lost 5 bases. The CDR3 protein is CASSFVLADTHEQYF. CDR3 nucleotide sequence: TGTGCCAGCAGTTTTGTACTAGCGGACACCCACGAGCAGTACTTC.

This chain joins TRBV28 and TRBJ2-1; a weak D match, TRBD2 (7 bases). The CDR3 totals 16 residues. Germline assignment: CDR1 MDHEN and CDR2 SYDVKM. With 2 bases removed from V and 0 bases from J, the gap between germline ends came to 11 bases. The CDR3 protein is CASSLGGAGSYNEQFF. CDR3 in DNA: TGTGCCAGCAGTTTAGGGGGGGCCGGCTCCTACAATGAGCAGTTCTTC. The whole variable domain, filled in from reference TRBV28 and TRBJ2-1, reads DVKVTQSSRYLVKRTGEKVFLECVQDMDHENMFWYRQDPGLGLRLIYFSYDVKMKEKGDIPEGYSVSREKKERFSLILESASTNQTSMYLCASSLGGAGSYNEQFFGPGTRLTVL.

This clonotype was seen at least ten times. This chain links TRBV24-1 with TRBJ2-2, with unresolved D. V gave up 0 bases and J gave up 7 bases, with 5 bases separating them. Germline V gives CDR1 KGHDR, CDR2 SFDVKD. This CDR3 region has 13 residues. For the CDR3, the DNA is TGTGCCACCAGTGATTTGATGAGCGGGGAGCTGTTTTTT. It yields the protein CATSDLMSGELFF.

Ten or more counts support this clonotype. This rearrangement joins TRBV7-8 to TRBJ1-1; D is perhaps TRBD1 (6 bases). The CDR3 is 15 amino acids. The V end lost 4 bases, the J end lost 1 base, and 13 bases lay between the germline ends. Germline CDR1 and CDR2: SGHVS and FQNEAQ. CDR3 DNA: TGTGCCAGCAGCTCCCCGGTAGGGGGGAACACTGAAGCTTTCTTT. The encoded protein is CASSSPVGGNTEAFF.

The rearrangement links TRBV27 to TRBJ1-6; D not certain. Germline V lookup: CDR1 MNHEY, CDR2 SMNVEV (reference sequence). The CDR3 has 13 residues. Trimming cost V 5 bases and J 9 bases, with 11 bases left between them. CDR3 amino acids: CASSPSFLSPLHF. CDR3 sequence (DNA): TGTGCCAGCAGTCCCTCCTTCCTTTCACCCCTCCACTTT.

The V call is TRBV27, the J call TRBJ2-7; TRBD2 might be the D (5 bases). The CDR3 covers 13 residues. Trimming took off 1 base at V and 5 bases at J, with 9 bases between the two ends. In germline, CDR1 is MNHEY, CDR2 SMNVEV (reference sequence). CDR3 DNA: TGTGCCAGCAGTTTATGGGCGGGCGACGAGCAGTACTTC. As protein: CASSLWAGDEQYF.

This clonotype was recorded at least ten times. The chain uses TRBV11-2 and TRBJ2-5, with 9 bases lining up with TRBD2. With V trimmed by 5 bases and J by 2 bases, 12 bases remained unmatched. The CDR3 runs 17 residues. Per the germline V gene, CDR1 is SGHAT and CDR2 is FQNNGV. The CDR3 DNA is TGTGCCAGCAGCCACGTCGCTAGCGGGATTTCTCAAGAGACCCAGTACTTC. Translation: CASSHVASGISQETQYF.

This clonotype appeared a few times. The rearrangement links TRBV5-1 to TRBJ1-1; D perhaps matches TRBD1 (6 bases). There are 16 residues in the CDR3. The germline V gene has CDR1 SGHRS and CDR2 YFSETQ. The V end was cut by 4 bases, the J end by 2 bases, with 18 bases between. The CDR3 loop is CASSIGQPLKNTEAFF. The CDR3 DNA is TGCGCCAGCAGCATCGGACAGCCTTTGAAAAACACTGAAGCTTTCTTT.

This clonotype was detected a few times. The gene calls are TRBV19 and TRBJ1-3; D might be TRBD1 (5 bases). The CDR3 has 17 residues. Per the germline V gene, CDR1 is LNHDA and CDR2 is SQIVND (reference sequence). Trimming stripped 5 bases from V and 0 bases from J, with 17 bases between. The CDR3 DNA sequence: TGTGCCAGTAGTCCCCTCGCCGGGGCAAACTCTGGAAACACCATATATTTT. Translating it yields CASSPLAGANSGNTIYF.

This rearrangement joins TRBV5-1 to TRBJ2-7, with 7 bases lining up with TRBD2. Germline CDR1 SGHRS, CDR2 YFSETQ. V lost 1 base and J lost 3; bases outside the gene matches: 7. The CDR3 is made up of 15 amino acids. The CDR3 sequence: CASSLMVGGLYEQYF. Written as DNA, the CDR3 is TGCGCCAGCAGCTTGATGGTGGGAGGGCTCTACGAGCAGTACTTC. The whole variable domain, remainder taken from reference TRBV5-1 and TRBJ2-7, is KAGVTQTPRYLIKTRGQQVTLSCSPISGHRSVSWYQQTPGQGLQFLFEYFSETQRNKGNFPGRFSGRQFSNSRSEMNVSTLELGDSALYLCASSLMVGGLYEQYFGPGTRLTVT.

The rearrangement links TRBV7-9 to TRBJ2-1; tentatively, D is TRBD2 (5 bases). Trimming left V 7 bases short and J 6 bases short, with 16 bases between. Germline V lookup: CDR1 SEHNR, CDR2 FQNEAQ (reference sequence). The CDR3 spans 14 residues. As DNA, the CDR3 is TGTGCCAGCACCGACGCGGGTAGAGGCAATGAGCAGTTCTTC. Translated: CASTDAGRGNEQFF.

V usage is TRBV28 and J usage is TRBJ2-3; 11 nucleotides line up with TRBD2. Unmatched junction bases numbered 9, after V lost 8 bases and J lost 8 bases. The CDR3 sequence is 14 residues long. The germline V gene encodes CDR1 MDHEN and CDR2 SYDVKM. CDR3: CASSIVLAGATQYF. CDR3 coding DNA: TGTGCCAGCTCGATTGTACTAGCGGGAGCTACGCAGTATTTT.

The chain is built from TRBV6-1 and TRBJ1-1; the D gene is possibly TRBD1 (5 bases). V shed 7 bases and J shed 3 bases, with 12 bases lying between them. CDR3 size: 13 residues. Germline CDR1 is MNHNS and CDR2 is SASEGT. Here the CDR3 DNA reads TGTGCCAGCAATAGACAGAGGGACACTGAAGCTTTCTTT. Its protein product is CASNRQRDTEAFF.

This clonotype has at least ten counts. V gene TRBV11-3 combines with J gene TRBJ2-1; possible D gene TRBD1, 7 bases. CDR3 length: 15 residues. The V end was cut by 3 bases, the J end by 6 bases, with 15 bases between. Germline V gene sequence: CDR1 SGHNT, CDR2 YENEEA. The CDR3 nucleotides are TGTGCCAGCAGCTTTTTGGGCCAGGGGGGCAATGAGCAGTTCTTC. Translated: CASSFLGQGGNEQFF.

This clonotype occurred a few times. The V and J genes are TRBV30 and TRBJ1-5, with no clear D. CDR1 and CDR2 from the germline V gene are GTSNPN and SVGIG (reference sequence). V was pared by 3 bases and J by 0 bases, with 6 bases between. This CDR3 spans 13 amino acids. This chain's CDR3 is CAWSPDSNQPQHF. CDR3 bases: TGTGCCTGGAGCCCCGATAGCAATCAGCCCCAGCATTTT.

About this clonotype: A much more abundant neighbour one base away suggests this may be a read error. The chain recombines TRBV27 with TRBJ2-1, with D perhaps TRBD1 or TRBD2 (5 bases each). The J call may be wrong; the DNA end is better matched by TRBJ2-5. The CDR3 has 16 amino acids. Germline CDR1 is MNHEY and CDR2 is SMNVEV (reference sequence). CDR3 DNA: TGTGCCAGCTCGCGGCACCGGGACGGATTACGAGAGACCCAGTACTTC. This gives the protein CASSRHRDGLRETQYF.

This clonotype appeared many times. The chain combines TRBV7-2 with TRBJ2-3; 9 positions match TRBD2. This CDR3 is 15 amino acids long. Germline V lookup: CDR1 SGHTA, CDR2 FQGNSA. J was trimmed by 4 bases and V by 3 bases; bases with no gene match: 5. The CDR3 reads CASSFSGSNADTQYF. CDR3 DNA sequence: TGTGCCAGCAGCTTTAGCGGGAGTAACGCAGATACGCAGTATTTT.

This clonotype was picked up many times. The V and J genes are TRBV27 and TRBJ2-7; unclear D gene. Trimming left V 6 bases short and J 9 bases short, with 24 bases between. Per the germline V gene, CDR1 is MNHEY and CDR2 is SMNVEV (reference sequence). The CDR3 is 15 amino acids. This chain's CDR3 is CASSVHFGENRRQYF. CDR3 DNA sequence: TGTGCCAGCAGCGTTCACTTTGGCGAAAACCGCCGGCAGTACTTC.

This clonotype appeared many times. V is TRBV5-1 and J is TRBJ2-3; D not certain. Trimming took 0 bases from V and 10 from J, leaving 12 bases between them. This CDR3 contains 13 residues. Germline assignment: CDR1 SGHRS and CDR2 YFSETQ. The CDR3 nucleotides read TGCGCCAGCAGCTTGGGGAGTAGCATTGCGCAGTATTTT. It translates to CASSLGSSIAQYF. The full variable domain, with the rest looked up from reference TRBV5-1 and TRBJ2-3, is KAGVTQTPRYLIKTRGQQVTLSCSPISGHRSVSWYQQTPGQGLQFLFEYFSETQRNKGNFPGRFSGRQFSNSRSEMNVSTLELGDSALYLCASSLGSSIAQYFGPGTRLTVL.

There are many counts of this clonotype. The CDR3 loop reads CASSPGRQETQYF. CDR3 sequence (DNA): TGTGCCAGCTCACCAGGCAGACAAGAGACCCAGTACTTC. J is TRBJ2-5 and V is TRBV18; D uncertain. Germline values: CDR1 KGHSH, CDR2 LQKENI. The length of the CDR3 is 13 residues. V lost 2 bases to trimming and J lost 2 bases, with 6 bases between them.